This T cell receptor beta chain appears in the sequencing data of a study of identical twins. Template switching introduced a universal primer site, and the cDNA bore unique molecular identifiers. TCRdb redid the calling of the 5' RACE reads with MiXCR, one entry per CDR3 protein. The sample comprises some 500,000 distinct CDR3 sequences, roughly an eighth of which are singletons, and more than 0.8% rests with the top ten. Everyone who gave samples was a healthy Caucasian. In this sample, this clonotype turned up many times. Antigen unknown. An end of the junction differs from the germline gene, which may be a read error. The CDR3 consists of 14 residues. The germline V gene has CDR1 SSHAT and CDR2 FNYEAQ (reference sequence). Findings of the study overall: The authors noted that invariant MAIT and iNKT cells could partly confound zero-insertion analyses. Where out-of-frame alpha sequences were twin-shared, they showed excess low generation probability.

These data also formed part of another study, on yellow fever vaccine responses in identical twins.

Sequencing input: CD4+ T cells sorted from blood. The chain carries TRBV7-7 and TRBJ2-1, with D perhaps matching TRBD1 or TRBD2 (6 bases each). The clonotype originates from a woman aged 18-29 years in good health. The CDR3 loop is CASSLGGTYNEQFF. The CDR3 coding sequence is TGTGCTAGCAGCTTGGGGGGCACCTACAATGAGCAGTTCTTC.